Below, one T cell receptor (beta chain) is given with its context. Within the sample, other DNA sequences also encode this same CDR3. This sample is drawn from a study of T cell responses to AZD1222 COVID-19 vaccine. Method: immunoSEQ multiplex PCR; TCRdb's copy keeps in-frame clones and lacks some. In the table there are about 110,000 clones, approximately 90% of which are singletons. V was cut by 3 bases and J by 1 base, with 9 bases left in between. CDR1 is LNHNV, CDR2 YYDKDF, per germline (reference sequence). CDR3 length equals 14 residues. The TCR sequence derives from an adult in good health. The material sequenced was peripheral blood, taken on day 0 of AZD1222 vaccination. The V gene is TRBV15, the J gene TRBJ1-1, with D perhaps matching TRBD1 (5 bases). CDR3 sequence reads: CATSSRTGNTEAFF. The CDR3 region has the DNA TGTGCCACCAGCAGCCGAACAGGGAACACTGAAGCTTTCTTT.